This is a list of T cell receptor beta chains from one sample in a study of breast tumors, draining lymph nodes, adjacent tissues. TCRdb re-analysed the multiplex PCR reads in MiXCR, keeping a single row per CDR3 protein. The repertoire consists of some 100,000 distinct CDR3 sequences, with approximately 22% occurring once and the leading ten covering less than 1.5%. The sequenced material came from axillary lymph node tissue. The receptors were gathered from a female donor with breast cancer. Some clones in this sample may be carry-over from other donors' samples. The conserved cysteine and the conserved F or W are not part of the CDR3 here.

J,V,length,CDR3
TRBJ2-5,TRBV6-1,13,ASSEGSGIQETQY
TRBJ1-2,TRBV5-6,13,ASSLVGTGDYGYT
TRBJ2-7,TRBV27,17,ASSLSGTGRLAGAYEQY
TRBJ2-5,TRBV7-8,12,ASSLGRGRETQY
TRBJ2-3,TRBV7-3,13,ASSLRGGLSDTQY
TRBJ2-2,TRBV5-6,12,ASSSGPKVGELF
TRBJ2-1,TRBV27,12,ASATRDLRDEQF
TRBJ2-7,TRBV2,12,ASSRQGAVYEQY
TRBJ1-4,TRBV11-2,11,ASSPRLQEKLF
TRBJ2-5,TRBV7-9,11,ASRRRGQETQY
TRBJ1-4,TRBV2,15,ASSDRDRTPTNEKLF
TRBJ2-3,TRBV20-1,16,SARDPAPYGTVADTQY
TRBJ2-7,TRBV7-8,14,ASSSSTGTSGLEQY
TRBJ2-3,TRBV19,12,ASSMGGASDTQY
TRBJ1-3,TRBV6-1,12,AIGQGASGNTIY
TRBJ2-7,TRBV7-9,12,ASSLPGQGREQY
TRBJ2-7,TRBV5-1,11,ASSPVVGGEQY
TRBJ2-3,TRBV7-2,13,ASSRQGFGTDTQY
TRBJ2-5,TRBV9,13,ASSVGSGNAETQY